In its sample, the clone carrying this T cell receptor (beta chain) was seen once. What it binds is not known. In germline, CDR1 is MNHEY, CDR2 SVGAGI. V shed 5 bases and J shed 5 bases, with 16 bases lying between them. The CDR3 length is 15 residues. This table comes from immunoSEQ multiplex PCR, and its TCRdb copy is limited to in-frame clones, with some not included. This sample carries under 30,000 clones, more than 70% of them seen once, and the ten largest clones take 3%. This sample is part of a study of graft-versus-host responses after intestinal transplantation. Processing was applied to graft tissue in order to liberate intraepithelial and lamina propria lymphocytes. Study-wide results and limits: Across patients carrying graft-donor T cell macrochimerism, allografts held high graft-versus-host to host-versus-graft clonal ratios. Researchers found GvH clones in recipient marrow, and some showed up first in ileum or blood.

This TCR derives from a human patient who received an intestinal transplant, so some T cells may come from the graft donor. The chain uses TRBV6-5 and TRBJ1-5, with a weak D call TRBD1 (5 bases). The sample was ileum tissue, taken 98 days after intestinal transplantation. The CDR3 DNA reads TGTGCCAGCAGTCCTACACCGCGGGGGGATCAGCCCCAGCATTTT. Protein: CASSPTPRGDQPQHF.